A single sample is the source of the 14 T cell receptor beta chains below, sequenced in a study of cytomegalovirus exposure and HLA in healthy donors. The PCR used 60 Vbeta and 13 Jbeta primers. Some clones are missing from TCRdb's copy, which holds only in-frame ones; the method was immunoSEQ multiplex PCR. The sample includes 110,000 or so clones, approximately 74% of them seen just once. The sample comprised PBMCs. These receptors came from a woman between 35 and 50 years old in good health and CMV-seropositive.

This rearrangement joins TRBV5-1 to TRBJ2-6, with D possibly being TRBD1 or TRBD2 (5 bases each). The CDR3 has 13 residues. The V gene lost 9 bases and the J gene lost 1 base, with 8 bases spanning the gap. The V gene's germline CDR1 is SGHRS and CDR2 YFSETQ. CDR3 protein: CATRESGANVLTF. Here the CDR3 DNA reads TGCGCCACCAGGGAGTCTGGGGCCAACGTCCTGACTTTC. Full variable domain (rest looked up from reference TRBV5-1 and TRBJ2-6): KAGVTQTPRYLIKTRGQQVTLSCSPISGHRSVSWYQQTPGQGLQFLFEYFSETQRNKGNFPGRFSGRQFSNSRSEMNVSTLELGDSALYLCATRESGANVLTFGAGSRLTVL.

The gene calls are TRBV11-3 and TRBJ1-5; TRBD1 agrees at 8 bases. Germline V lookup: CDR1 SGHNT, CDR2 YENEEA. The CDR3 totals 16 residues. The junction had 7 bases not matched to a gene; V was cut back by 5 bases and J by 1 base. The CDR3 protein is CASSPQRTGSNQPQHF. Written as DNA, the CDR3 is TGTGCCAGCAGCCCCCAAAGGACAGGGAGCAATCAGCCCCAGCATTTT.

The chain couples TRBV30 to TRBJ1-1; a possible D gene is TRBD1 (5 bases). CDR3 size: 13 residues. The ends were cut back, 1 base at V and 1 base at J, with 7 bases in the middle. The V gene's germline CDR1 is GTSNPN and CDR2 SVGIG (reference sequence). DNA of the CDR3: TGTGCCTGGAGTGACCAGGGGAACACTGAAGCTTTCTTT. Protein: CAWSDQGNTEAFF.

This chain links TRBV2 with TRBJ2-2; D may be TRBD2 (6 bases). The germline V and J ends were trimmed by 5 bases and 4 bases, with 14 bases remaining between them. This CDR3 has 15 residues. Germline V gives CDR1 SNHLY, CDR2 FYNNEI. The CDR3 loop is CASSKTSRATGELFF. The DNA for the CDR3 is TGTGCCAGCAGTAAAACTAGCAGGGCCACCGGGGAGCTGTTTTTT.

The J gene is TRBJ2-5, the V gene TRBV30, with D possibly being TRBD2 (5 bases). The germline gives CDR1 GTSNPN, CDR2 SVGIG (reference sequence). V shed 2 bases and J shed 7 bases, with 14 bases lying between them. The CDR3 has 13 residues. CDR3 sequence (DNA): TGTGCCTGGAGTCCCCCGGGATTGTGGACCCAGTACTTC. Encoded protein: CAWSPPGLWTQYF.

The chain links TRBV12-5 to TRBJ2-1, with 13 bases aligning to TRBD2. The germline CDR1 and CDR2 sequences are LGHNT and FRNRAP. CDR3 size: 16 residues. V shed 5 bases, J shed 5 bases, and the junction held 6 bases outside the gene matches. CDR3 in DNA: TGTGCTAGTGGTATATCCGGGACTAGCGGGAACAATGAGCAGTTCTTC. As protein: CASGISGTSGNNEQFF.

V and J are TRBV28 and TRBJ2-5, with a weak D call TRBD1 (6 bases). Deletions cut 5 bases from V and 5 bases from J, with 21 bases between. CDR1 MDHEN and CDR2 SYDVKM come from the germline V gene. The CDR3 is 16 residues long. CDR3 loop: CASSVTRGTGKETQYF. CDR3 bases: TGTGCCAGCAGTGTGACTCGGGGAACAGGGAAGGAGACCCAGTACTTC.

V and J are TRBV18 and TRBJ2-5, with 11 nucleotides matching TRBD1. Per germline, CDR1 KGHSH and CDR2 LQKENI. Trimming at V came to 3 bases and at J to 5 bases, leaving 5 bases not matched to a gene. CDR3 length: 15 amino acids. CDR3 nucleotides: TGTGCCAGCTCACCCGGGACAGGGGGTCGGGAGACCCAGTACTTC. Amino acid sequence: CASSPGTGGRETQYF.

The chain employs TRBV7-3 and TRBJ2-7; 8 bases map to TRBD1. The CDR3 sequence is 13 residues long. The ends lost 5 bases at V and 6 bases at J; junction bases unmatched: 6. The germline CDR1 and CDR2 sequences are SGHTA and FQGTGA. The CDR3 sequence is CASSTGTGLEQYF. CDR3 in DNA: TGTGCCAGCAGCACCGGGACAGGTCTCGAGCAGTACTTC.

This chain joins TRBV7-2 and TRBJ1-5, with 7 bases identical to TRBD1. V shed 4 bases, J shed 4 bases, and the junction held 4 bases outside the gene matches. This CDR3 spans 14 amino acids. Per the germline V gene, CDR1 is SGHTA and CDR2 is FQGNSA. The CDR3 DNA reads as TGTGCCAGCAGCTACCGGGACAGTAATCAGCCCCAGCATTTT. It codes for CASSYRDSNQPQHF.

This chain connects TRBV6-1 to TRBJ1-2; D is possibly TRBD1 (6 bases). This CDR3 has 14 amino acids. Per germline, CDR1 MNHNS and CDR2 SASEGT. The V end lost 7 bases, the J end lost 1 base, and 13 bases lay between the germline ends. As DNA, the CDR3 is TGTGCCAGCACCGGGACAACCTTTAACTATGGCTACACCTTC. This translates into CASTGTTFNYGYTF.

The chain combines TRBV27 with TRBJ1-1; the D is unclear. Germline loops: CDR1 MNHEY, CDR2 SMNVEV (reference sequence). This CDR3 spans 15 amino acids. Trimming cost V 6 bases and J 0 bases, with 14 bases left between them. The CDR3 loop reads CASRTMGVMNTEAFF. CDR3 nucleotide sequence: TGTGCCAGCAGGACGATGGGAGTCATGAACACTGAAGCTTTCTTT.

This clone appeared a few times. This chain uses TRBV6-5 with TRBJ1-3; D is possibly TRBD1 (6 bases). V gave up 2 bases and J gave up 6 bases, with 14 bases separating them. This CDR3 region has 15 residues. Per germline, CDR1 MNHEY and CDR2 SVGAGI. CDR3 nucleotides: TGTGCCAGCAGTTACGGGAGGGGGGCTTCAAACACCATATATTTT. It yields the protein CASSYGRGASNTIYF.

In its sample, this clone was seen a few times. The chain joins TRBV30 to TRBJ1-2; D gene ambiguous. Trimming left V 4 bases short and J 0 bases short, with 6 bases between. Germline assignment: CDR1 GTSNPN and CDR2 SVGIG (reference sequence). The CDR3 is 12 residues long. In DNA, the CDR3 is TGTGCCTGGACCCCCGCTAACTATGGCTACACCTTC. The encoded protein is CAWTPANYGYTF.